Detailed here is one T cell receptor (beta chain). Its matching antigen is unknown. TCRdb called the reads again in MiXCR, with one record for every CDR3 protein. The table records 150,000 to 200,000 distinct CDR3 sequences, approximately 19% of them present only once. The entry originates in a study of T cell repertoires in cytomegalovirus infection. Whole-study context: Signatures in public TCR beta sequences pointed to both CMV infection and matching HLA type. Broader study findings: Summed frequency of public TCR beta families distinguished CMV carriers with the relevant HLA. CMV-specific HLA-C-restricted TCR beta clonotypes dominated the ex vivo response.

The CDR3 runs to 15 residues. J lost 8 bases, V lost 6 bases, and 11 bases had no gene match. The sample was PBMCs. This TCR came from a human donor in good health (CMV status not recorded). Some clones in this sample may be carry-over from other donors' samples. V and J are TRBV12-3 or TRBV12-4 and TRBJ1-2; 11 bases fit TRBD1. The CDR3 is CASSWGTGGSSGYTF. In DNA, the CDR3 is TGTGCCAGCAGCTGGGGGACAGGGGGATCAAGCGGCTACACCTTC.